The next 14 T cell receptor beta chains were all read from a single sample in a study of blood T cell repertoires in COVID-19. Generated by immunoSEQ multiplex PCR, the TCRdb table keeps only in-frame clones and is missing some. The data contain under 200,000 clones, around 89% of them seen just once; the ten biggest clones take up roughly 8.4%. Sequenced sample: PBMCs or T cells enriched from blood (not recorded which). Receptors were obtained from a woman under 30 who had recovered from COVID-19.

V and J are TRBV5-1 and TRBJ1-2; TRBD1 agrees at 7 bases. Per the germline V gene, CDR1 is SGHRS and CDR2 is YFSETQ. V lost 2 bases to trimming and J lost 4 bases; unmatched junction nucleotides: 11. The CDR3 is 16 amino acids. This CDR3 is CASSFIHSRQGYGYTF. CDR3 nucleotides: TGCGCCAGCAGCTTCATCCACTCTCGACAGGGCTATGGCTACACCTTC.

This chain joins TRBV4-1 and TRBJ2-1, with D perhaps matching TRBD1 (6 bases). Germline CDR1 and CDR2: MGHRA and YSYEKL. The V gene lost 1 base and the J gene lost 4 bases, with 17 bases spanning the gap. This CDR3 is 17 amino acids long. The CDR3 DNA reads TGCGCCAGCAGCCAAGTCCTATCCCAGGGGCGTTACAATGAGCAGTTCTTC. Translating it yields CASSQVLSQGRYNEQFF.

This chain links TRBV5-6 with TRBJ1-6, with 7 bases lining up with TRBD1. The CDR3 length is 14 residues. Losses at the gene ends were 2 bases for V and 7 bases for J; bases not matched to a gene: 3. CDR1 and CDR2 (germline): SGHDT, YYEEEE. This CDR3 reads CASSLGGWNSPLHF. CDR3 bases: TGTGCCAGCAGCTTAGGGGGCTGGAATTCACCCCTCCACTTT. The variable domain in full, completed from reference TRBV5-6 and TRBJ1-6, reads DAGVTQSPTHLIKTRGQQVTLRCSPKSGHDTVSWYQQALGQGPQFIFQYYEEEERQRGNFPDRFSGHQFPNYSSELNVNALLLGDSALYLCASSLGGWNSPLHFGNGTRLTVT.

This chain joins TRBV4-1 and TRBJ2-1, with 8 bases fitting TRBD2. With V trimmed by 3 bases and J by 7 bases, 14 bases remained unmatched. Germline CDR1 is MGHRA and CDR2 is YSYEKL. This CDR3 is 17 amino acids long. The CDR3 spells CASSQEPRGLVVNEQFF. CDR3 nucleotides: TGCGCCAGCAGCCAGGAACCTAGGGGACTAGTAGTTAATGAGCAGTTCTTC.

This chain joins TRBV6-5 and TRBJ2-7, with a possible D match to TRBD2 (7 bases). The CDR3 is 16 residues long. Germline values: CDR1 MNHEY, CDR2 SVGAGI. Trimming shortened V by 2 bases and J by 0 bases, and 14 bases separated the two germline ends. The CDR3 region has the DNA TGTGCCAGCAGTTACCTAGGGGGGGGAAGCTCCTACGAGCAGTACTTC. Translated: CASSYLGGGSSYEQYF.

J is TRBJ1-3 and V is TRBV28, with 9 bases that match TRBD1. In germline, CDR1 is MDHEN, CDR2 SYDVKM. The CDR3 length is 16 residues. V lost 5 bases to trimming and J lost 1 base; unmatched junction nucleotides: 6. CDR3: CASSPWTGASGNTIYF. CDR3 nucleotide sequence: TGTGCCAGCAGTCCATGGACAGGGGCATCTGGAAACACCATATATTTT. Drawing the rest from reference TRBV28 and TRBJ1-3, the complete variable domain is DVKVTQSSRYLVKRTGEKVFLECVQDMDHENMFWYRQDPGLGLRLIYFSYDVKMKEKGDIPEGYSVSREKKERFSLILESASTNQTSMYLCASSPWTGASGNTIYFGEGSWLTVV.

This chain joins TRBV9 and TRBJ1-4, with D possibly being TRBD1 (6 bases). From germline, CDR1 is SGDLS and CDR2 YYNGEE. The CDR3 length is 14 residues. V lost 2 bases, J lost 4 bases, and 9 bases lay in between. The CDR3 DNA reads TGTGCCAGCAGCGTTGGACAGTTTAATGAAAAACTGTTTTTT. Translating it yields CASSVGQFNEKLFF.

The rearrangement joins TRBV19 to TRBJ2-4; D gene ambiguous. CDR3 size: 17 residues. Trimming stripped 3 bases from V and 0 bases from J, with 15 bases between. Germline CDR1 is LNHDA and CDR2 is SQIVND (reference sequence). The CDR3 bases are TGTGCCAGTAGTATTAATCCACTCGAACTAGCCAAAAACATTCAGTACTTC. This codes for CASSINPLELAKNIQYF.

The chain links TRBV2 to TRBJ2-5, with 9 nucleotides matching TRBD2. V dropped 8 bases and J dropped 2; count of bases not matched to a gene: 9. This CDR3 has 15 amino acids. Germline V gene lookup returns CDR1 SNHLY and CDR2 FYNNEI. As DNA, the CDR3 is TGTGCCAGCGGGATGGGGCTAGCGGGACAAGAGACCCAGTACTTC. Its translation: CASGMGLAGQETQYF.

The chain carries TRBV7-9 and TRBJ2-3, with 8 bases that match TRBD2. After removal of 6 bases from V and 0 bases from J, the junction contained 2 bases not matched to a gene. Germline CDR1 SEHNR, CDR2 FQNEAQ (reference sequence). This CDR3 is 14 amino acids long. CDR3 DNA: TGTGCCAGCAGTATAGCGGGAAGCACAGATACGCAGTATTTT. It translates to CASSIAGSTDTQYF.

CDR3 sequence reads: CACGTGDSPLHF. DNA of the CDR3: TGTGCCTGCGGGACAGGAGATTCACCCCTCCACTTT. V and J are TRBV30 and TRBJ1-6; 8 bases fit TRBD1. This CDR3 is 12 amino acids long. The V and J ends lost 6 bases and 8 bases, in that order; junction bases with no gene match: 3. Germline values: CDR1 GTSNPN, CDR2 SVGIG (reference sequence).

A few counts support this clone. V is TRBV27 and J is TRBJ1-2; maybe TRBD1 (5 bases). This CDR3 is 13 amino acids long. Germline V gives CDR1 MNHEY, CDR2 SMNVEV (reference sequence). The V and J ends lost 6 bases and 6 bases respectively, with 14 bases between them. CDR3 loop: CASSSPPGHGYTF. In DNA, the CDR3 is TGTGCCAGCAGCTCACCTCCAGGGCATGGCTACACCTTC.

The chain employs TRBV7-9 and TRBJ1-1; 7 bases agree with TRBD1. The CDR3 sequence is 14 residues long. Germline CDR1 is SEHNR and CDR2 is FQNEAQ (reference sequence). With V trimmed by 5 bases and J by 5 bases, 8 bases remained unmatched. CDR3 amino acids: CASSGHRGDTEAFF. The CDR3 nucleotides read TGTGCCAGCAGCGGCCACAGGGGAGATACTGAAGCTTTCTTT.

The rearrangement joins TRBV5-5 to TRBJ1-2, with TRBD1 matching 9 bases. The CDR3 contains 14 residues. Germline V gene sequence: CDR1 SGHKS, CDR2 YYEKEE (reference sequence). V lost 4 bases to trimming and J lost 5 bases; unmatched junction nucleotides: 6. CDR3 DNA: TGTGCCAGCAGCCAAGGGACAGGGCCGTATGGCTACACCTTC. This sequence encodes CASSQGTGPYGYTF.